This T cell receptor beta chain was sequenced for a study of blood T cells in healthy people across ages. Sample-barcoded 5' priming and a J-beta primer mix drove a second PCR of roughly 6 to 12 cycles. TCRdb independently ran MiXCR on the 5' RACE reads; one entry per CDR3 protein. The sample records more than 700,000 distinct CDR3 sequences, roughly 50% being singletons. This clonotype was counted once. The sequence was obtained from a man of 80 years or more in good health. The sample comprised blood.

The CDR3 spells CASGNRGRYTEAFF. The CDR3, as DNA: TGTGCCAGCGGCAACAGGGGTCGGTACACTGAAGCTTTCTTT. The chain uses TRBV12-3 or TRBV12-4 and TRBJ1-1; 7 bases map to TRBD1. V lost 8 bases, J lost 3 bases, and 9 bases stayed unmatched. The CDR3 loop spans 14 amino acids.